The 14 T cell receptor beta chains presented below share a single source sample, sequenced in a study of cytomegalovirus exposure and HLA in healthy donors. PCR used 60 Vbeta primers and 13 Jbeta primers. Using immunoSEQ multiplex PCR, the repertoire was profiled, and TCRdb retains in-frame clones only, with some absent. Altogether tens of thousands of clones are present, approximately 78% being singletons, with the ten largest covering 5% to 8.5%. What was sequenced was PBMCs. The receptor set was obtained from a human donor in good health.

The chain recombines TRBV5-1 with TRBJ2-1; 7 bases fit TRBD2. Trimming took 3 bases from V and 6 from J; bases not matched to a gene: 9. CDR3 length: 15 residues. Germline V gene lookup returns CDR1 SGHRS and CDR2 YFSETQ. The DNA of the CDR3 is TGCGCCAGCAGCTGGCCGGGACTACCCACCAATGAGCAGTTCTTC. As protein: CASSWPGLPTNEQFF.

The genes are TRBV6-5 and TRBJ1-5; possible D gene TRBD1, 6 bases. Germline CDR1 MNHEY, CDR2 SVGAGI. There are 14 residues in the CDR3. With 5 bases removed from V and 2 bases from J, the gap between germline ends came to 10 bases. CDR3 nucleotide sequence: TGTGCCAGCAGTCTGGACAGAGGCAATCAGCCCCAGCATTTT. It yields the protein CASSLDRGNQPQHF.

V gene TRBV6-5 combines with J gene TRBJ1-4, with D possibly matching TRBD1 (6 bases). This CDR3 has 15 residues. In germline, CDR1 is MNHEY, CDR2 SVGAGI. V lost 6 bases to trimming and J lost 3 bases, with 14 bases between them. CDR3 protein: CASRQTGSPNEKLFF. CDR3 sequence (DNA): TGTGCCAGCAGACAAACAGGGTCGCCTAATGAAAAACTGTTTTTT.

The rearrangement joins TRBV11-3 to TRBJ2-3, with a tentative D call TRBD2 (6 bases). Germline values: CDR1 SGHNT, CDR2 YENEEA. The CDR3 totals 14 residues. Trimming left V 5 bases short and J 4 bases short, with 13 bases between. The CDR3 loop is CASSPRRGADTQYF. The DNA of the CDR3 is TGTGCCAGCAGCCCCCGGCGGGGAGCAGATACGCAGTATTTT.

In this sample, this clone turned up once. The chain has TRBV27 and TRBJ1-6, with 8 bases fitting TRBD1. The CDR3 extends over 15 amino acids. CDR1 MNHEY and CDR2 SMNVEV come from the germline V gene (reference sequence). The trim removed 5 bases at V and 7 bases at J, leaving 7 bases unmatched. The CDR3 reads CASSGPTGENSPLHF. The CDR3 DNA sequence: TGTGCCAGCAGTGGCCCGACAGGGGAGAATTCACCCCTCCACTTT.

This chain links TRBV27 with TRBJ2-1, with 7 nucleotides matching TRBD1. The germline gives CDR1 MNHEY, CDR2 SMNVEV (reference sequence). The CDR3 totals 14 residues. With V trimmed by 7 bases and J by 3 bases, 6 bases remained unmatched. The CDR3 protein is CASTSQGRYNEQFF. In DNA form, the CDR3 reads TGTGCCAGCACTTCACAGGGGCGCTACAATGAGCAGTTCTTC.

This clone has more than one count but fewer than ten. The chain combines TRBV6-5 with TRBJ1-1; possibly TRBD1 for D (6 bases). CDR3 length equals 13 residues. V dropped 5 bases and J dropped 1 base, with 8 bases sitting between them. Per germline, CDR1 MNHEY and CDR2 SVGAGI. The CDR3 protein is CASSNRENTEAFF. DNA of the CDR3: TGTGCCAGCAGTAACAGGGAGAACACTGAAGCTTTCTTT.

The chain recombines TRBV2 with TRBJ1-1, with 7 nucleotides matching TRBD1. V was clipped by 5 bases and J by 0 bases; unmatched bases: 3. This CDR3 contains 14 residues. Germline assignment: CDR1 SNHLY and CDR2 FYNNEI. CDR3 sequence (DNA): TGTGCCAGCAGTAAGACAGGGATGAACACTGAAGCTTTCTTT. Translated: CASSKTGMNTEAFF.

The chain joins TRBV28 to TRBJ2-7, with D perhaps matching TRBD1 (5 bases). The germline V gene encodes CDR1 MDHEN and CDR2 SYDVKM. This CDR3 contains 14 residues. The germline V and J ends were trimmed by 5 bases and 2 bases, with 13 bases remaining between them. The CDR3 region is CASSPRQSTYEQYF. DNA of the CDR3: TGTGCCAGCAGTCCGCGACAGTCTACCTACGAGCAGTACTTC.

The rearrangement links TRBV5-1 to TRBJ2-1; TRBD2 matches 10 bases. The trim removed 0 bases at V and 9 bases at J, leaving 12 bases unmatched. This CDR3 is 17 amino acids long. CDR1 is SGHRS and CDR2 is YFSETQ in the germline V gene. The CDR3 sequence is CASSLGVSGGFLGEQFF. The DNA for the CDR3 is TGCGCCAGCAGCTTGGGTGTTAGCGGGGGGTTCTTGGGTGAGCAGTTCTTC.

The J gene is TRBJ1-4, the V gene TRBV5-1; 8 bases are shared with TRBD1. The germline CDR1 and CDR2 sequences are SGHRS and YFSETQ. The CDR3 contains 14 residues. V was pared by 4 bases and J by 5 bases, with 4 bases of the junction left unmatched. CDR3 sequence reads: CASSDRDRNEKLFF. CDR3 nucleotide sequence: TGCGCCAGCAGCGACCGGGACAGGAATGAAAAACTGTTTTTT.

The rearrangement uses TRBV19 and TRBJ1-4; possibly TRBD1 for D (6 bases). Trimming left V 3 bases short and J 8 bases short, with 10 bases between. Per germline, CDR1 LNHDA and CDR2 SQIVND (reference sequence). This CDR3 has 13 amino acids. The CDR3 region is CASSIHGTEKLFF. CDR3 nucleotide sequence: TGTGCCAGTAGTATCCATGGGACAGAAAAACTGTTTTTT.

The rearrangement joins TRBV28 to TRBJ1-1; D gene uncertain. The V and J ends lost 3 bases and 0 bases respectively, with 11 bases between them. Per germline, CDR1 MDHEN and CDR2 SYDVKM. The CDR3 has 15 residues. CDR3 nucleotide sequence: TGTGCCAGCAGTTTTACGCAGTCGATGAACACTGAAGCTTTCTTT. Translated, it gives CASSFTQSMNTEAFF.

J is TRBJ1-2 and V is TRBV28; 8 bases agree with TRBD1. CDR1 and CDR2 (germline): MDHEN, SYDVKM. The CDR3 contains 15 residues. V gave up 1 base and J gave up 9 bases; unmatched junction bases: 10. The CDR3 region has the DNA TGTGCCAGCAGTTTATTGGCAGGGGGCTTCTCGAGCTACACCTTC. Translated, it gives CASSLLAGGFSSYTF.